One sample yielded the 15 T cell receptor beta chains listed below, sequenced in a study of beta chain features in type 1 diabetes. Expressed TCRB transcripts were sequenced after all isolated RNA was converted to cDNA. Only in-frame clones appear in the TCRdb table, and some are missing; sequencing was by immunoSEQ multiplex PCR. Here the sample spans around 710,000 clones, around an eighth being singletons. Study-level points and caveats: In all four CD4+ subsets, TCRB CDR3 length was significantly, moderately reduced in type 1 diabetes.

These TCRs are of unknown antigen specificity. Specimen: naive CD4+ T cells from blood. The origin of the receptors is a man aged 30-40 years with type 1 diabetes.

For the CDR3, the DNA is TGTGCCAGCAGTGACTTGGGGCAAGAGACCCAGTACTTC. Protein: CASSDLGQETQYF. The chain combines TRBV2 with TRBJ2-5; D remains unclear. Trimming removed 3 bases at V and 2 bases at J, with 7 bases between. Looked up from germline, CDR1 is SNHLY and CDR2 is FYNNEI. The CDR3 loop spans 13 amino acids. Complete variable domain (other parts from reference TRBV2 and TRBJ2-5): EPEVTQTPSHQVTQMGQEVILRCVPISNHLYFYWYRQILGQKVEFLVSFYNNEISEKSEIFDDQFSVERPDGSNFTLKIRSTKLEDSAMYFCASSDLGQETQYFGPGTRLLVL.

The CDR3, as DNA: TGTGCCAGCAGTTCGCCGGGCCCTGGGGATACGCAGTATTTT. This codes for CASSSPGPGDTQYF. The V gene is TRBV6-5, the J gene TRBJ2-3; no firm D call. The germline V and J ends were trimmed by 4 bases and 6 bases, with 14 bases remaining between them. The CDR3 sequence is 14 residues long. The germline V gene encodes CDR1 MNHEY and CDR2 SVGAGI.

The table lists this clone with a count of one. V and J are TRBV5-4 and TRBJ2-7; 9 nucleotides align to TRBD2. The length of the CDR3 is 14 residues. The V gene's germline CDR1 is SGHNT and CDR2 YYREEE (reference sequence). Trimming took 5 bases from V and 6 from J; bases not matched to a gene: 9. CDR3: CASSSGGPGVEQYF. In DNA form, the CDR3 reads TGTGCCAGCAGTAGCGGGGGACCCGGGGTCGAGCAGTACTTC.

Only a few counts were recorded for this clone. Distinct nucleotide sequences in the sample also encode this CDR3. The chain links TRBV7-9 to TRBJ2-7; D unresolved. With 3 bases removed from V and 6 bases from J, the gap between germline ends came to 12 bases. The germline CDR1 and CDR2 sequences are SEHNR and FQNEAQ (reference sequence). The CDR3 contains 13 residues. CDR3: CASSFSPTAEQYF. CDR3 coding DNA: TGTGCCAGCAGCTTCTCCCCTACTGCCGAGCAGTACTTC.

V is TRBV2 and J is TRBJ2-4, with 8 bases that match TRBD1. V lost 2 bases and J lost 7; bases outside the gene matches: 7. Germline CDR1 is SNHLY and CDR2 is FYNNEI. This CDR3 contains 15 residues. The CDR3 protein is CASSETRQGRNIQYF. DNA of the CDR3: TGTGCCAGCAGTGAAACTAGACAGGGGAGGAACATTCAGTACTTC.

The V call is TRBV15, the J call TRBJ1-6; D is ambiguous. V was trimmed by 0 bases and J by 5 bases, leaving 8 bases between them. CDR1 and CDR2 (germline): LNHNV, YYDKDF (reference sequence). CDR3 length: 15 residues. The CDR3: CATSRDPEDNSPLHF. Written as DNA, the CDR3 is TGTGCCACCAGCAGAGACCCCGAGGATAATTCACCCCTCCACTTT.

This clone was seen a few times. The V and J genes are TRBV5-1 and TRBJ1-2, with D possibly being TRBD1 (5 bases). Germline CDR1 is SGHRS and CDR2 is YFSETQ. Trimming pared 0 bases from V and 4 bases from J, leaving 10 bases between. The CDR3 runs 14 residues. CDR3 protein: CASSLGGPPYGYTF. CDR3 DNA: TGCGCCAGCAGCTTGGGGGGCCCCCCCTATGGCTACACCTTC.

This clone was detected a few times. This sequence joins TRBV5-1 and TRBJ1-5; TRBD1 agrees at 10 bases. In germline, CDR1 is SGHRS, CDR2 YFSETQ. The V segment lost 0 bases and the J segment 5 bases; nucleotides outside the gene matches: 2. The CDR3 extends over 15 amino acids. The CDR3 sequence: CASSLEGTGDQPQHF. CDR3 coding DNA: TGCGCCAGCAGCTTGGAAGGGACAGGGGATCAGCCCCAGCATTTT.

A few counts support this clone. This chain links TRBV18 with TRBJ1-2, with D possibly matching TRBD1 (6 bases). The germline V and J ends were trimmed by 0 bases and 0 bases, with 8 bases remaining between them. The germline CDR1 and CDR2 sequences are KGHSH and LQKENI. CDR3 length: 15 amino acids. For the CDR3, the DNA is TGTGCCAGCTCACCACCGGCAGGGGCTAACTATGGCTACACCTTC. Protein: CASSPPAGANYGYTF.

This clone was seen more than once but under ten times. Other DNA sequences from this sample encode an identical CDR3 as well. The rearrangement links TRBV5-4 to TRBJ2-2; perhaps TRBD2 as D (5 bases). Trimming cost V 4 bases and J 2 bases, with 9 bases left between them. Per the germline V gene, CDR1 is SGHNT and CDR2 is YYREEE (reference sequence). The CDR3 totals 14 residues. CDR3 loop: CASSPTGNTGELFF. As DNA, the CDR3 is TGTGCCAGCAGCCCTACGGGAAACACCGGGGAGCTGTTTTTT.

The CDR3 DNA sequence: TGTGCCAGCGGCCTAGCGGGGGGGAGCACCGGGGAGCTGTTTTTT. Translated, it gives CASGLAGGSTGELFF. The chain employs TRBV7-8 and TRBJ2-2, with 12 nucleotides matching TRBD2. CDR1 is SGHVS, CDR2 FQNEAQ, per germline. Unmatched junction bases numbered 5, after V lost 8 bases and J lost 4 bases. The CDR3 has 15 residues.

The chain combines TRBV9 with TRBJ1-3; 7 nucleotides align to TRBD1. The junction had 14 bases not matched to a gene; V was cut back by 2 bases and J by 9 bases. CDR1 is SGDLS, CDR2 YYNGEE, per germline. This CDR3 spans 16 amino acids. For the CDR3, the DNA is TGTGCCAGCAGCGTTTACAGGACAGGAGGTGGTGGCACCATATATTTT. It encodes CASSVYRTGGGGTIYF.

This clone turned up a few times. This chain joins TRBV7-9 and TRBJ2-1, with D maybe TRBD1 (6 bases). This CDR3 has 13 amino acids. Germline values: CDR1 SEHNR, CDR2 FQNEAQ (reference sequence). Deletions cut 6 bases from V and 2 bases from J, with 8 bases between. DNA for the CDR3: TGTGCCAGCAGACAGGGAACCTACAATGAGCAGTTCTTC. It is translated as CASRQGTYNEQFF. The complete variable domain, with remaining parts taken from reference TRBV7-9 and TRBJ2-1, reads DTGVSQNPRHKITKRGQNVTFRCDPISEHNRLYWYRQTLGQGPEFLTYFQNEAQLEKSRLLSDRFSAERPKGSFSTLEIQRTEQGDSAMYLCASRQGTYNEQFFGPGTRLTVL.

The chain uses TRBV4-3 and TRBJ1-5, with D tentatively TRBD1 (5 bases). V lost 1 base and J 5 bases, leaving 12 bases between the germline ends. Germline loops: CDR1 LGHNA, CDR2 YSLEER. The CDR3 is 15 amino acids. The CDR3 reads CASSQGGRVDQPQHF. CDR3 nucleotide sequence: TGCGCCAGCAGCCAAGGCGGCAGGGTGGATCAGCCCCAGCATTTT.

This clone was found a few times. The chain links TRBV6-4 to TRBJ2-1; D possibly corresponds to TRBD2 (5 bases). Germline values: CDR1 MRHNA, CDR2 SNTAGT. This CDR3 spans 11 amino acids. The V end was cut by 2 bases, the J end by 10 bases, with 6 bases between. CDR3 nucleotide sequence: TGTGCCAGCAGTGACGGCGGGGAGCAGTTCTTC. Translation: CASSDGGEQFF.